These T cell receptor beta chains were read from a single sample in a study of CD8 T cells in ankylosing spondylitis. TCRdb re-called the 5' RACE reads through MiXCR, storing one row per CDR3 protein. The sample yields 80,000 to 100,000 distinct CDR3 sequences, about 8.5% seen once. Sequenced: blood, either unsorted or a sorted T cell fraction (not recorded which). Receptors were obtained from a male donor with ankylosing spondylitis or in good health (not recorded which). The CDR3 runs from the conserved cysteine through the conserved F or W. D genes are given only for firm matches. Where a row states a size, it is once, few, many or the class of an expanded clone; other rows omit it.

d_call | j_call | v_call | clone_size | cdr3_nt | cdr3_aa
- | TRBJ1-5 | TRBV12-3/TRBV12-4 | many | TGTGCCAGCAGTCGGCAGGTTAGCAATCAGCCCCAGCATTTT | CASSRQVSNQPQHF
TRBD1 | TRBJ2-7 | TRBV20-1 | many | TGCAGTGCTAGTCTGTCCCACCGGACAGGGGCCTACGAGCAGTACTTC | CSASLSHRTGAYEQYF
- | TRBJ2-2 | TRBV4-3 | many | TGCGCCAGCAGCCAATTTGTGGGGGGGCCCGGGGAGCTGTTTTTT | CASSQFVGGPGELFF
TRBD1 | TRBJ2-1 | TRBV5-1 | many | TGCGCCAGCAGCGGGGGACAGGGGTACAATGAGCAGTTCTTC | CASSGGQGYNEQFF
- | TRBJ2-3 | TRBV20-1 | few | TGCAGTGCTGTGTCCCGGGATACGCAGTATTTT | CSAVSRDTQYF
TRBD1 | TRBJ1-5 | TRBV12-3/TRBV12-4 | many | TGTGCCAGCAGTTTCGGGACAGGGGGTAGCAATCAGCCCCAGCATTTT | CASSFGTGGSNQPQHF
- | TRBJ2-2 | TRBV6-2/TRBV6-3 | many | TGTGCCACCACTTACGACGGCGGGGAGCTGTTTTTT | CATTYDGGELFF
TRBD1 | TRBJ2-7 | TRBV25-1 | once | TGTGCCAGCAGTCTGGGGACAGGGTCCCCCTACGAGCAGTACTTC | CASSLGTGSPYEQYF
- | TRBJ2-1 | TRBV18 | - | TGTGCCAGCTCACCAAATCAAGAACTGGAGCAGTTCTTC | CASSPNQELEQFF
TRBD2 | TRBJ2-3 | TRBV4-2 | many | TGTGCCAGCAGCCACCGACTAGCTTTGGATACGCAGTATTTT | CASSHRLALDTQYF
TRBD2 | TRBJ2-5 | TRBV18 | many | TGTGCCAGCTCACCACAGCGATGGAGCACTAGCGGGATTGAGACCCACTACTTC | CASSPQRWSTSGIETHYF
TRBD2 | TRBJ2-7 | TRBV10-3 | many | TGTGCCATCAGTGAGTCTGCGGGAGCCGAGCAGTACTTC | CAISESAGAEQYF
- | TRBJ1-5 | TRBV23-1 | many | TGCGCCAGCAAGGGGACCGCCTATCAGCCCCAGCATTTT | CASKGTAYQPQHF
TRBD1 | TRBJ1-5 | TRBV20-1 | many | TGCAGTGCTAGAGGGACAGGGGGCAATCAGCCCCAGCATTTT | CSARGTGGNQPQHF
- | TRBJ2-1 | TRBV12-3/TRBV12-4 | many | TGTGCCAGCAGGGAGGACGGGAGCTCCTACAATGAGCAGTTCTTC | CASREDGSSYNEQFF
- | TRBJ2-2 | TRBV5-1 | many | TGCGCCAGCAGCTTGGAGGGGGTCAACACCGGGGAGCTGTTTTTT | CASSLEGVNTGELFF
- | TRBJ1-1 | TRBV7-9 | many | TGTGCCAGCAGCTTAAGGGGTGGCGGCACTGAAGCTTTCTTT | CASSLRGGGTEAFF
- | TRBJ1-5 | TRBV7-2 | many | TGTGCCAGCAGCTTGAAGGCAGATAATCAGCCCCAGCATTTT | CASSLKADNQPQHF
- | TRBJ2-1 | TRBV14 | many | TGTGCCAGCAGCCAAGGGAGAGAGTATGGTAAGCAGTTCTTC | CASSQGREYGKQFF
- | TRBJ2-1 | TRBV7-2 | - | TGTGCCAGCAGCTTATCGGGGTCTACCTACAATGAGCAGTTCTTC | CASSLSGSTYNEQFF
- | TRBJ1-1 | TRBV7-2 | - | TGTGCCAGCAGCTTTAAGGGCACCGCGACTGAAGCTTTCTTT | CASSFKGTATEAFF
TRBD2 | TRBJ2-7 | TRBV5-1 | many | TGCGCCAGCGGCCCTAGGCTAGCGGGAGTGTACGAGCAGTACTTC | CASGPRLAGVYEQYF
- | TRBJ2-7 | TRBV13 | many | TGTGCCAGCAGCTTCAGAAACGGGGTCTCCGACGAGCAGTACTTC | CASSFRNGVSDEQYF
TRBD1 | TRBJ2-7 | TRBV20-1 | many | TGCAGTGCTAGAGGGCCGGGACAGGGGTTCTACGAGCAGTACTTC | CSARGPGQGFYEQYF
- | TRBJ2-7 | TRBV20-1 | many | TGCAGTGCTAGTTTTCGGGGAGCCTTCTACGAGCAGTACTTC | CSASFRGAFYEQYF
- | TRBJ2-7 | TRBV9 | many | TGTGTCAGCAGCGTATCGGGAGCCCAAGACGAGCAGTACTTC | CVSSVSGAQDEQYF
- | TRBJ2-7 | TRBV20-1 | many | TGCAGTGCTAGGGGGGCGCTTGGGACCTACGAGCAGTACTTC | CSARGALGTYEQYF
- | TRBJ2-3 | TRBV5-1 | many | TGCGCCAGCAGCTTGGACGGAAGCACAGATACGCAGTATTTT | CASSLDGSTDTQYF
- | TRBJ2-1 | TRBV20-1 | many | TGCAGTGCTAGGATCGCTGGTCCTAGTAACAATGAGCAGTTCTTC | CSARIAGPSNNEQFF
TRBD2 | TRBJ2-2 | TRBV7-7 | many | TGTGCTAGCAGCCCAACTAGCGGGATAACCACCGGGGAGCTGTTTTTT | CASSPTSGITTGELFF
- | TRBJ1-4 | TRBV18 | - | TGTGCCAGCTCACCATTCCTAGGGACATCCCGAGCAACTAATGAAAAACTGTTTTTT | CASSPFLGTSRATNEKLFF
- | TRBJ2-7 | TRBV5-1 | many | TGCGCCAGCAGCTTCCAGAGCCCCTCCAACGAGCAGTACTTC | CASSFQSPSNEQYF
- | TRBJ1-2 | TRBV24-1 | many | TGTGCCACCAGTGATAGCTATGGCTACACCTTC | CATSDSYGYTF
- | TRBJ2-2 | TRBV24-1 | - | TGTGCCACCAGTGATTTGGCGGCCCTGAACACCGGGGAGCTGTTTTTT | CATSDLAALNTGELFF
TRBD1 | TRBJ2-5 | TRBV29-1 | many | TGCAGCGTTGAAGATCCGCTAGGAAGCAACAGGGGGGCCCAGCAAGAGACCCAGTACTTC | CSVEDPLGSNRGAQQETQYF
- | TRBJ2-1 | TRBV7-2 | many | TGTGCCAGCAGCTTAGTAGACCGGCTTGAGCAGTTCTTC | CASSLVDRLEQFF
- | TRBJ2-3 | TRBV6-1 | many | TGTGCCAGCACCACCCTCCAAAGGGCAGATACGCAGTATTTT | CASTTLQRADTQYF
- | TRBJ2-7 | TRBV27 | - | TGTGCCAGCAGTTCTTCCGGGACGTCCTACGAGCAGTACTTC | CASSSSGTSYEQYF
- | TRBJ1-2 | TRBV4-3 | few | TGCGCCAGCAGCCAAGACAGGACGGGGGGTGGCTACACCTTC | CASSQDRTGGGYTF
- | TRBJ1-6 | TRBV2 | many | TGTGCCAGTTCCGGGACCAATAATTCACCCCTCCACTTT | CASSGTNNSPLHF
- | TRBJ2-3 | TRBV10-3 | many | TGTGCCATCAGTAGGAGGGATTCAGATACGCAGTATTTT | CAISRRDSDTQYF
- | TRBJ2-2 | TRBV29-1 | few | TGCAGCGTTCTGCTCGGGGAGCTGTTTTTT | CSVLLGELFF
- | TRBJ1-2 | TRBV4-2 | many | TGTGCCAGCAGCCCCCGGGCAGGTGACTATGGCTACACCTTC | CASSPRAGDYGYTF
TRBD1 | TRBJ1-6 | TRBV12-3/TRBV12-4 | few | TGTGCCAGCAGTTTTTCTACGGGACAGGGGGTAGGTGGTAATTCACCCCTCCACTTT | CASSFSTGQGVGGNSPLHF
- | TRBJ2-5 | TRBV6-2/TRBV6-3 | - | TGTGCCAGCAGTTTAACGGAGCCACCGGGAGAGACCCAGTACTTC | CASSLTEPPGETQYF
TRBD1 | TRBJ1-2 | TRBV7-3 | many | TGTGCCAGCAGCCCGACAGGGTATCGCTATGGCTACACCTTC | CASSPTGYRYGYTF
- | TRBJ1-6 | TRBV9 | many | TGTGCCAGCAGCTACAGGGTCGCTAATTCACCCCTCCACTTT | CASSYRVANSPLHF